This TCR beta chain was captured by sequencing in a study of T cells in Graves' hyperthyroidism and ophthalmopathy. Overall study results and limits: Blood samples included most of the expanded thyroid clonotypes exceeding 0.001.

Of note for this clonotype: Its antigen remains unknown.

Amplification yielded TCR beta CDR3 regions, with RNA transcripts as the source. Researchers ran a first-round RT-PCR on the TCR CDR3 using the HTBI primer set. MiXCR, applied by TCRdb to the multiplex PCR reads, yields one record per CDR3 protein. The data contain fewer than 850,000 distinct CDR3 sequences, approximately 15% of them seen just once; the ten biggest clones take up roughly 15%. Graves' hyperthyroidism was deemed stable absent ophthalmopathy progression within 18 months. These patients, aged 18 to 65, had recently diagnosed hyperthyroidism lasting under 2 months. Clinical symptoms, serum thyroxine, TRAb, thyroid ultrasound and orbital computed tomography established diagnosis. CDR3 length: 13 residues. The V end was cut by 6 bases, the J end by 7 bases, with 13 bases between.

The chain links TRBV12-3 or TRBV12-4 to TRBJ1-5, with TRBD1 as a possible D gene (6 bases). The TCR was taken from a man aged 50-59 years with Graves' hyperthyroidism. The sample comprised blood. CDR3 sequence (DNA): TGTGCCAGCAGCTCACAGGGACCCCAGCCCCAGCATTTT. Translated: CASSSQGPQPQHF.